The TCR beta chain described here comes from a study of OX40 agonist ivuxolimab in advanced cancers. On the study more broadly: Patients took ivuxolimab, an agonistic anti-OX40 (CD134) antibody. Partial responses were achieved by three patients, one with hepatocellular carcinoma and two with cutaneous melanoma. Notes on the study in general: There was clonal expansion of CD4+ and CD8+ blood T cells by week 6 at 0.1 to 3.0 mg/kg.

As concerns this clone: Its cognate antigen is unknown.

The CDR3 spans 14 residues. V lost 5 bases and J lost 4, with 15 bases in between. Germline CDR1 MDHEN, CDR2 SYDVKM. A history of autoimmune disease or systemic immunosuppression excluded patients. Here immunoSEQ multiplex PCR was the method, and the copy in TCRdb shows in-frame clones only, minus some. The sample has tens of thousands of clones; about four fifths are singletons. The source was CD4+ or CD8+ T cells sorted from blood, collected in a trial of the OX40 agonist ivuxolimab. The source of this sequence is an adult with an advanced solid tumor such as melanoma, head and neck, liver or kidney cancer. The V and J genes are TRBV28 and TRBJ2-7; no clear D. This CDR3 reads CASSPARVGYEQYF. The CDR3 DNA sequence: TGTGCCAGCAGTCCTGCCCGAGTTGGATACGAGCAGTACTTC. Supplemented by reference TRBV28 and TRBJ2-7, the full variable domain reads DVKVTQSSRYLVKRTGEKVFLECVQDMDHENMFWYRQDPGLGLRLIYFSYDVKMKEKGDIPEGYSVSREKKERFSLILESASTNQTSMYLCASSPARVGYEQYFGPGTRLTVT.